The subject of this entry is one T cell receptor beta chain. The antigen is undetermined. This sample was taken from a study of monozygotic twins with inflammatory bowel disease. The study's findings and limits: IBD patients exhibited fewer clonotypes shared with other individuals than healthy twins, particularly with disease activity.

The UMIs contained a 6-nucleotide sample barcode. They were added by template switching during cDNA synthesis. TCRdb re-called the 5' RACE reads; one entry per CDR3 protein, DNA not given. Its clone listing holds some 200,000 distinct CDR3 sequences. The CDR3 loop spans 13 amino acids. Germline CDR1 and CDR2: LGHDT and YNNKEL (reference sequence). Sequences were obtained from blood. This sequence joins TRBV3-1 and TRBJ1-1. The sequence was obtained from a human donor with ulcerative colitis or Crohn's disease, or a healthy co-twin of an affected twin (not recorded which). CDR3 region: CASSPRVGTEAFF.